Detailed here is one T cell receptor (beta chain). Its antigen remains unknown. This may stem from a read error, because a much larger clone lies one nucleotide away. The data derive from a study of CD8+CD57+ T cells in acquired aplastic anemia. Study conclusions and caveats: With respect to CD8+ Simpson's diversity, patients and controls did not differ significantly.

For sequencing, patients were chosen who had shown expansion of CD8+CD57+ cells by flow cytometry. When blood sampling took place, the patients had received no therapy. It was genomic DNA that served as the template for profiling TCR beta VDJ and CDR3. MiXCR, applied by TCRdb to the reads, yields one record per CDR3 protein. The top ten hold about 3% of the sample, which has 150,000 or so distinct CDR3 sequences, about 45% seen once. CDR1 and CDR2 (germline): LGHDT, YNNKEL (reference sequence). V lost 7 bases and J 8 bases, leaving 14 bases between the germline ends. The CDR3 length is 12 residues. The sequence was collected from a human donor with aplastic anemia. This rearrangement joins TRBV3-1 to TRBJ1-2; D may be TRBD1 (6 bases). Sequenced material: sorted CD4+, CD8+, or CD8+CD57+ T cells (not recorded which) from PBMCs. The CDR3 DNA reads TGTGCCAGCATCCCGGACAGAGAAGGCTACACCTTC. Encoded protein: CASIPDREGYTF.